This entry is about one T cell receptor (beta chain). Antigen unknown. The data derive from a study of T cells in localized non-small cell lung cancer. Using immunoSEQ multiplex PCR, the repertoire was profiled, and TCRdb retains in-frame clones only, with some absent. The data hold about 59,000 clones, with just over 90% observed a single time. Study-wide results and limits: Since sequencing was restricted to only one region of the tumor, intratumor heterogeneity remains a possibility. Appearance in adjacent lung was seen for a median about 59 of the top 100 tumor clones. Maximal T cell clonality occurred in uninvolved adjacent lung, with tumor ranking below it.

CDR3 length: 15 amino acids. Germline trimming cut 4 bases from V and 6 bases from J; bases unmatched to any gene: 11. Looked up from germline, CDR1 is SGHNT and CDR2 is YYREEE (reference sequence). The J gene is TRBJ1-1, the V gene TRBV5-4, with 8 bases matching TRBD1. The TCR sequence derives from a man between 40 and 70 years old with stage I lung adenocarcinoma. Sequencing used peripheral blood, obtained before any cancer treatment. The CDR3 is CASSAPTGAPPEAFF. The CDR3 DNA sequence: TGTGCCAGCAGCGCTCCGACAGGGGCCCCACCTGAAGCTTTCTTT. Combining the CDR3 with reference TRBV5-4 and TRBJ1-1 gives the whole variable domain ETGVTQSPTHLIKTRGQQVTLRCSSQSGHNTVSWYQQALGQGPQFIFQYYREEENGRGNFPPRFSGLQFPNYSSELNVNALELDDSALYLCASSAPTGAPPEAFFGQGTRLTVV.